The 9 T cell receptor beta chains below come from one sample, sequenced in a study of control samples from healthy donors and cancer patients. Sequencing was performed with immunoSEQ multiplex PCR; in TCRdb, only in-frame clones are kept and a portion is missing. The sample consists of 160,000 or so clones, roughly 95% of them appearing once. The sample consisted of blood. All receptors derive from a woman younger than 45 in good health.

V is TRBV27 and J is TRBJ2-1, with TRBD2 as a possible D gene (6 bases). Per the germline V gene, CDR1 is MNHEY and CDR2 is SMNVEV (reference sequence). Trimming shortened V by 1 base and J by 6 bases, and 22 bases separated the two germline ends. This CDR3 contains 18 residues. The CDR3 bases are TGTGCCAGCAGTTTATTCGAGTCGGGAGAGGGTACGGTCAATGAGCAGTTCTTC. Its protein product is CASSLFESGEGTVNEQFF.

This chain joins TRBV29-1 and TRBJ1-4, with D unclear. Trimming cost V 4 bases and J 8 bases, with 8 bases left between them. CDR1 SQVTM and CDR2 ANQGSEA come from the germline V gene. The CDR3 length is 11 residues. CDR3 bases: TGCAGCGTTGTAGTGGCCGAAAAACTGTTTTTT. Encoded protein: CSVVVAEKLFF.

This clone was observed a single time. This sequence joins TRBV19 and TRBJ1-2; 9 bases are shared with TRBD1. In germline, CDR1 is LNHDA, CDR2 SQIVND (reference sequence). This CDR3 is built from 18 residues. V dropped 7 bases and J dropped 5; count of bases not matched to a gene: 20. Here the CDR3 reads CASTNPRDRELTPYGYTF. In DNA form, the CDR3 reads TGTGCCAGTACCAATCCCCGGGACAGGGAATTGACGCCTTATGGCTACACCTTC.

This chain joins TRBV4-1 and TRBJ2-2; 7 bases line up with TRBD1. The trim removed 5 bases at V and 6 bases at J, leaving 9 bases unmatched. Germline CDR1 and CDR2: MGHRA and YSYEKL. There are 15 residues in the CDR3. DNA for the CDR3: TGCGCCAGCAGCACACGGACAGGAGGACCCGGGGAGCTGTTTTTT. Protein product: CASSTRTGGPGELFF.

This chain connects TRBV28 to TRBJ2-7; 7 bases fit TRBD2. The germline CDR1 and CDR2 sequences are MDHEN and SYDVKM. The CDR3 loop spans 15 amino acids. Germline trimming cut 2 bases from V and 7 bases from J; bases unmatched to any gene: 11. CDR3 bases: TGTGCCAGCAGTTTAGGGCTCGGGGGGTCACGGGAGCAGTACTTC. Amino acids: CASSLGLGGSREQYF.

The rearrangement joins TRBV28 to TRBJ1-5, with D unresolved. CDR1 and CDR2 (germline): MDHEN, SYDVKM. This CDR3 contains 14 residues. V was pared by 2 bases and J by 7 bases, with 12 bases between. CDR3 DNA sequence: TGTGCCAGCAGTTTAGGTTGGGCTGGACAGCCCCAGCATTTT. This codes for CASSLGWAGQPQHF.

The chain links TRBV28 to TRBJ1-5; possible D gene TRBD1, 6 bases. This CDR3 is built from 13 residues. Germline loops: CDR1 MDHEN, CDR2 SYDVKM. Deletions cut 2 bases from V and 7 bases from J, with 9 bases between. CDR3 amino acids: CASSLRGAQPQHF. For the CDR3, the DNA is TGTGCCAGCAGTTTAAGGGGGGCCCAGCCCCAGCATTTT.

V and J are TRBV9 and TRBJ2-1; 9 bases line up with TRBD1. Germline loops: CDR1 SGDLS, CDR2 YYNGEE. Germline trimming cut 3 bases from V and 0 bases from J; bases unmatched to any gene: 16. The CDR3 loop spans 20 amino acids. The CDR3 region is CASSAWSDRGDLSSYNEQFF. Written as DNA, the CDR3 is TGTGCCAGCAGCGCGTGGTCGGACAGGGGCGACCTAAGCTCCTACAATGAGCAGTTCTTC.

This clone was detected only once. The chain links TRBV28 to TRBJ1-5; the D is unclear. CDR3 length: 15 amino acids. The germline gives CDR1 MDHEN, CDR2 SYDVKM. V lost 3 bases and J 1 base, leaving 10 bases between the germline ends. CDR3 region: CASSLGFPSNQPQHF. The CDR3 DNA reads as TGTGCCAGCAGTTTGGGCTTCCCCAGCAATCAGCCCCAGCATTTT.